This entry concerns a single TCR beta chain. CDR3 size: 15 residues. V was shortened by 3 bases and J by 2 bases, with 13 bases between the two germline ends. The V gene's germline CDR1 is LNHDA and CDR2 SQIVND (reference sequence). After autologous stem cell transplantation all patients relapsed, and prior brentuximab vedotin exposure differed between cohorts. This record comes from a study of PD-1 blockade in classical Hodgkin lymphoma. Clones were sequenced by immunoSEQ multiplex PCR, and TCRdb holds only the in-frame ones, with some missing. This sample has some 58,000 clones; approximately 90% occur once, and the top ten carry roughly 5%.

V gene TRBV19 combines with J gene TRBJ2-5; D remains ambiguous. The sample in question was peripheral blood mononuclear cells (PBMCs), obtained before the second cycle of nivolumab. The receptor's source is a human donor with classical Hodgkin lymphoma. The CDR3 nucleotides read TGTGCCAGTAGTATTGGCGGAGAGATACAAGAGACCCAGTACTTC. This gives the protein CASSIGGEIQETQYF. Combining the CDR3 with reference TRBV19 and TRBJ2-5 gives the whole variable domain DGGITQSPKYLFRKEGQNVTLSCEQNLNHDAMYWYRQDPGQGLRLIYYSQIVNDFQKGDIAEGYSVSREKKESFPLTVTSAQKNPTAFYLCASSIGGEIQETQYFGPGTRLLVL.